The 5 T cell receptor beta chains listed next were all sequenced from one sample in a study of OX40 agonist ivuxolimab in advanced cancers. Produced via immunoSEQ multiplex PCR; TCRdb's table is partial and in-frame only. The sample shows about 53,000 clones, roughly 86% of them seen only once. The sample consisted of CD4+ or CD8+ T cells sorted from blood, taken in a trial of the OX40 agonist ivuxolimab. The receptors were sampled from an adult with an advanced solid tumor such as melanoma, head and neck, liver or kidney cancer.

The chain has TRBV28 and TRBJ2-1; TRBD2 is a possible D gene (6 bases). The germline V and J ends were trimmed by 8 bases and 4 bases, with 9 bases remaining between them. The CDR3 totals 12 residues. Looked up from germline, CDR1 is MDHEN and CDR2 is SYDVKM. The CDR3 sequence: CASGGGYNEQFF. The CDR3 region has the DNA TGTGCCAGCGGGGGAGGATACAATGAGCAGTTCTTC.

V gene TRBV19 combines with J gene TRBJ1-5; the D is unclear. The germline V gene encodes CDR1 LNHDA and CDR2 SQIVND (reference sequence). V was trimmed by 4 bases and J by 5 bases, leaving 15 bases between them. CDR3 size: 15 residues. CDR3 DNA sequence: TGTGCCAGTAGTACCGGAGGAGGGTGGTATCAGCCCCAGCATTTT. It yields the protein CASSTGGGWYQPQHF. The full variable domain, in which reference TRBV19 and TRBJ1-5 provide the parts outside the CDR3, is DGGITQSPKYLFRKEGQNVTLSCEQNLNHDAMYWYRQDPGQGLRLIYYSQIVNDFQKGDIAEGYSVSREKKESFPLTVTSAQKNPTAFYLCASSTGGGWYQPQHFGDGTRLSIL.

CDR3 amino acids: CASSPSGYYNEQFF. CDR3 coding DNA: TGTGCCAGCAGTCCTTCAGGGTATTACAATGAGCAGTTCTTC. The chain links TRBV6-5 to TRBJ2-1, with D possibly TRBD1 on 5 matching bases. The V end was cut by 5 bases, the J end by 4 bases, with 12 bases between. Germline-derived CDR1 and CDR2 are MNHEY and SVGAGI. The CDR3 consists of 14 residues.

The V call is TRBV15, the J call TRBJ1-1; TRBD1 might be the D (5 bases). The CDR3 contains 14 residues. V was pared by 5 bases and J by 4 bases, with 14 bases between. Looked up from germline, CDR1 is LNHNV and CDR2 is YYDKDF (reference sequence). CDR3 amino acids: CATSPGRGGTEAFF. The CDR3 coding sequence is TGTGCCACCAGCCCCGGTCGGGGGGGCACTGAAGCTTTCTTT.

The gene calls are TRBV19 and TRBJ2-7, with D unclear. The CDR3 has 14 residues. V was pared by 7 bases and J by 1 base, with 14 bases between. Germline assignment: CDR1 LNHDA and CDR2 SQIVND (reference sequence). The CDR3 here is CASKPSGGSYEQYF. In DNA form, the CDR3 reads TGTGCCAGTAAACCCTCGGGCGGATCCTACGAGCAGTACTTC.